A selection of T cell receptor beta chains follows, all from one sample in a study of T cell clones after liver transplantation. The repertoire was sequenced with immunoSEQ multiplex PCR; TCRdb's copy has only in-frame clones and lacks some. The data show about 53,000 clones, 84% seen once. This specimen was CD4+ T cells from blood, taken before liver transplant. Every receptor here comes from a human donor who received a liver transplant. Each CDR3 is given with its conserved first and last residue. Each record gives: clone size, J gene, D gene, V gene, CDR3 DNA, CDR3 protein. A D gene is named only where the DNA matches it firmly. Clone size appears in some rows only: once, few, many, or a class for an expanded clone.

NA	TRBJ1-1	TRBD1	TRBV18	TGTGCCAGCTCACCCGGAGGGGGCGCGACTGAAGCTTTCTTT	CASSPGGGATEAFF
NA	TRBJ1-1	NA	TRBV7-2	TGTGCCAGCAGCTTAGGTCGGACCAACACTGAAGCTTTCTTT	CASSLGRTNTEAFF
NA	TRBJ2-3	NA	TRBV28	TGTGCCAGCAGTTTAGCGTACAAGCCCGACACAGATACGCAGTATTTT	CASSLAYKPDTDTQYF
NA	TRBJ1-1	NA	TRBV14	TGTGCCAGCAGCCAATCTAAAACGGGACGCCAGAACACTGAAGCTTTCTTT	CASSQSKTGRQNTEAFF
NA	TRBJ2-3	NA	TRBV7-8	TGTGCCAGCAGTAAAGATAGACGGGGGCCCACAGATACGCAGTATTTT	CASSKDRRGPTDTQYF
once	TRBJ2-3	TRBD1	TRBV5-1	TGCGCCAGCAGCCTTCAACGGACAGGGGATGCAGATACGCAGTATTTT	CASSLQRTGDADTQYF
NA	TRBJ1-4	TRBD1	TRBV6-4	TGTGCCAGCAGCTGGTCCGTCAGGGGGCATGCTAATGAAAAACTGTTTTTT	CASSWSVRGHANEKLFF
NA	TRBJ1-2	NA	TRBV4-3	TGCGCCAGCAGCCAAGACAGGGACTATGGCTACACCTTC	CASSQDRDYGYTF
NA	TRBJ2-1	TRBD2	TRBV7-8	TGTGCCAGCAGCTCCAATTCCTGGACTAGCGGGAGGGCCAGTGAGCAGTTCTTC	CASSSNSWTSGRASEQFF
once	TRBJ2-3	NA	TRBV27	TGTGCCAGCAGTCCGGGGTTCACAGATACGCAGTATTTT	CASSPGFTDTQYF
NA	TRBJ2-2	TRBD2	TRBV6-6	TGTGCCAGCAGAATCGGCGGGACTACAAGGACCGGGGAGCTGTTTTTT	CASRIGGTTRTGELFF
NA	TRBJ2-5	NA	TRBV10-3	TGTGCCATCAGTGAGTCTCCGGAGACCCAGTACTTC	CAISESPETQYF
NA	TRBJ2-1	NA	TRBV6-1	TGTGCCAGCAGTTATAGTGGGGTGCAGTTCTTC	CASSYSGVQFF
few	TRBJ1-2	NA	TRBV28	TGTGCCAGCAGTCCTACAAGGATCTATGGCTACACCTTC	CASSPTRIYGYTF
NA	TRBJ1-2	NA	TRBV18	TGTGCCAGCTCCCCCGGGTTTTCCGGGGGCTACACCTTC	CASSPGFSGGYTF
NA	TRBJ2-6	NA	TRBV28	TGTGCCAGCAGTTCACCAGGGGACCCTCGGGATTCTGGGGCCAACGTCCTGACTTTC	CASSSPGDPRDSGANVLTF
NA	TRBJ2-2	NA	TRBV7-7	TGTGCCTCGAGGGACACCGGGGAGCTGTTTTTT	CASRDTGELFF
NA	TRBJ1-2	NA	TRBV6-1	TGTGCCAGCAGTGAAATTAATGTGGCTAACTATGGCTACACCTTC	CASSEINVANYGYTF